The clone carrying this T cell receptor beta chain was observed a handful of times. The data originate from a study of HIV-infected patients and healthy controls. Germline-derived CDR1 and CDR2 are SGHDN and FVKESK. The CDR3 has 15 residues. The V end was cut by 0 bases, the J end by 8 bases, with 16 bases between. About 450 ng RNA was reverse transcribed with alpha and beta constant-region primers. Each of the alpha and beta chains got its own library through chain-specific third strand synthesis with indices. MiXCR, run by TCRdb on the 5' RACE reads, gives a single entry per CDR3 protein. The table lists approximately 8,700 distinct CDR3 sequences, over 7.5% of them singletons. Roughly three months, about 14 weeks, into antiretroviral therapy, follow-up blood was collected. No cell fractionation was done, so the repertoire covers all unsorted peripheral blood T cells.

This sequence originates from an adult with HIV infection. V and J are TRBV14 and TRBJ1-2, with unresolved D. Sequencing used blood, obtained during antiretroviral therapy. CDR3 sequence: CASSQDGRVHGGYTF. CDR3 bases: TGTGCCAGCAGCCAAGATGGGAGGGTGCATGGGGGCTACACCTTC. Complete variable domain (other parts from reference TRBV14 and TRBJ1-2): EAGVTQFPSHSVIEKGQTVTLRCDPISGHDNLYWYRRVMGKEIKFLLHFVKESKQDESGMPNNRFLAERTGGTYSTLKVQPAELEDSGVYFCASSQDGRVHGGYTFGSGTRLTVV.